Here is one TCR beta chain with its context. What it recognizes is unknown. Sampled blood was obtained at baseline, cycle 4 day 1, and cycle 7 day 1. The sample is drawn from a study of OX40 agonist ivuxolimab in advanced cancers. Turning to the study itself: Clinicians treated patients with ivuxolimab, an agonistic anti-OX40 (CD134) antibody. All patients had ivuxolimab intravenously every 2 weeks at 0.01 to 10 mg/kg. Study-wide points: Relatively little clonal expansion, among the lowest observed, appeared in partial responders at 0.1-3.0 mg/kg.

Some clones are missing from TCRdb's copy, which holds only in-frame ones; the method was immunoSEQ multiplex PCR. The data show some 80,000 clones, with 80% to 90% seen just once and around 25% held by the top ten. Germline V lookup: CDR1 MNHNY, CDR2 SVGAGI (reference sequence). The CDR3 runs 15 residues. J lost 5 bases, V lost 2 bases, and 9 bases had no gene match. The TCR sequence derives from an adult with an advanced solid tumor such as melanoma, head and neck, liver or kidney cancer. This rearrangement joins TRBV6-6 to TRBJ2-7, with 7 positions matching TRBD2. Sample: CD4+ or CD8+ T cells sorted from blood, taken in a trial of the OX40 agonist ivuxolimab. In DNA form, the CDR3 reads TGTGCCAGCAGTTACCCTTCGGGGGGTTTCGACGAGCAGTACTTC. Encoded protein: CASSYPSGGFDEQYF.